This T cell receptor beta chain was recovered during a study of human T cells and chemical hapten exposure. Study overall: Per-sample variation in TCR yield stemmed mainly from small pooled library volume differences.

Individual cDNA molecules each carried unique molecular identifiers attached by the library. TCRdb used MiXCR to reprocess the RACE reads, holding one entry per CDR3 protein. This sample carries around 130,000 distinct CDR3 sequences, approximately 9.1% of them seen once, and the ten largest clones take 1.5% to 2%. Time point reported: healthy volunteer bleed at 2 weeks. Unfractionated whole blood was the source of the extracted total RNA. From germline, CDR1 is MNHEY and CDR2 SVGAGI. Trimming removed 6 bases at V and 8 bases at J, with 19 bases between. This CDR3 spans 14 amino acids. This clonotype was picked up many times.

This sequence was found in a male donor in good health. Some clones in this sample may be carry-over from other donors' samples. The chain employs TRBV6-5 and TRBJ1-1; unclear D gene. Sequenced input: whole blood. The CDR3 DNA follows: TGTGCCAGCAGCCTTCAGAGGGCCGATTTAGAAGCTTTCTTT. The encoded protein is CASSLQRADLEAFF.